These 15 T cell receptor beta chains were all obtained from the same sample, sequenced in a study of shared clonotypes between healthy human individuals. The method was immunoSEQ multiplex PCR; TCRdb's version includes in-frame clones alone and lacks a portion of them. The table has around 2.3 million clones, approximately 95% seen once. Sequencing input: naive CD4+ T cells sorted from blood. Documented subset: CD45RA+ positively selected. The receptor set was obtained from a man between 18 and 29 years old in good health.

The rearrangement joins TRBV19 to TRBJ2-7, with D possibly TRBD2 on 6 matching bases. This CDR3 has 12 residues. Trimming shortened V by 4 bases and J by 9 bases, and 13 bases separated the two germline ends. CDR1 is LNHDA, CDR2 SQIVND, per germline (reference sequence). The CDR3 region has the DNA TGTGCCAGTAGTACCCGGGACGGGGGGCAGTACTTC. It is translated as CASSTRDGGQYF.

This chain uses TRBV25-1 with TRBJ1-4; D is unresolved. The germline V and J ends were trimmed by 8 bases and 5 bases, with 15 bases remaining between them. This CDR3 has 14 amino acids. CDR1 and CDR2 (germline): MGHDK, SYGVNS. The CDR3 coding sequence is TGTGCCAGCTCAACCACTGGACCCAATGAAAAACTGTTTTTT. Its protein is CASSTTGPNEKLFF. The full variable domain, its missing parts supplied by reference TRBV25-1 and TRBJ1-4, is EADIYQTPRYLVIGTGKKITLECSQTMGHDKMYWYQQDPGMELHLIHYSYGVNSTEKGDLSSESTVSRIRTEHFPLTLESARPSHTSQYLCASSTTGPNEKLFFGSGTQLSVL.

J is TRBJ1-1 and V is TRBV7-9; 9 nucleotides line up with TRBD1. With V trimmed by 4 bases and J by 10 bases, 10 bases remained unmatched. Germline loops: CDR1 SEHNR, CDR2 FQNEAQ (reference sequence). The CDR3 is made up of 14 amino acids. CDR3 protein: CASSSTGGEVGAFF. CDR3 sequence (DNA): TGTGCCAGCAGCTCGACAGGGGGTGAGGTTGGAGCTTTCTTT.

The chain couples TRBV9 to TRBJ1-1; D is perhaps TRBD1 (6 bases). This CDR3 comprises 15 residues. CDR1 and CDR2 (germline): SGDLS, YYNGEE. V lost 3 bases and J lost 1, with 13 bases in between. The CDR3, as DNA: TGTGCCAGCAGCGCGGGAGCAGGGGCGAACACTGAAGCTTTCTTT. Translation gives CASSAGAGANTEAFF.

J is TRBJ2-3 and V is TRBV5-6; maybe TRBD2 (6 bases). The V gene lost 4 bases and the J gene lost 2 bases, with 17 bases spanning the gap. From germline, CDR1 is SGHDT and CDR2 YYEEEE. The CDR3 covers 16 residues. CDR3 sequence reads: CASSLRGWGVTDTQYF. The CDR3, as DNA: TGTGCCAGCAGCCTACGTGGGTGGGGGGTCACAGATACGCAGTATTTT.

V and J are TRBV15 and TRBJ2-7; D call uncertain. The CDR3 contains 15 residues. Trimming shortened V by 3 bases and J by 3 bases, and 15 bases separated the two germline ends. The germline V gene has CDR1 LNHNV and CDR2 YYDKDF (reference sequence). In DNA, the CDR3 is TGTGCCACCAGCAGGCCCGGCAGCGCGAACTACGAGCAGTACTTC. Protein sequence: CATSRPGSANYEQYF.

This sequence joins TRBV19 and TRBJ1-1; 9 positions match TRBD1. CDR3 length: 15 amino acids. With V trimmed by 3 bases and J by 7 bases, 9 bases remained unmatched. In germline, CDR1 is LNHDA, CDR2 SQIVND (reference sequence). This CDR3 is CASSIPTTGGGEAFF. The CDR3 coding sequence is TGTGCCAGTAGTATCCCAACGACAGGGGGAGGTGAAGCTTTCTTT.

The J gene is TRBJ2-7, the V gene TRBV10-3; D gene ambiguous. This CDR3 has 14 residues. Trimming stripped 0 bases from V and 3 bases from J, with 9 bases between. Germline V gene data show CDR1 as ENHRY and CDR2 as SYGVKD. In nucleotides, the CDR3 is TGTGCCATCAGTGAGTCGATTGGAATCTACGAGCAGTACTTC. Its protein is CAISESIGIYEQYF.

This clone was seen only once. V usage is TRBV6-5 and J usage is TRBJ1-6; perhaps TRBD1 as D (5 bases). Trimming left V 2 bases short and J 7 bases short, with 9 bases between. The CDR3 has 14 residues. Germline V CDR1 and CDR2: MNHEY, SVGAGI. In DNA, the CDR3 is TGTGCCAGCAGTTACGCCGAGGGGAATTCACCCCTCCACTTT. Its protein is CASSYAEGNSPLHF.

The chain couples TRBV4-3 to TRBJ2-7; 8 bases align to TRBD1. The ends lost 0 bases at V and 6 bases at J; junction bases unmatched: 10. The CDR3 covers 16 residues. CDR1 is LGHNA, CDR2 YSLEER, per germline. The CDR3 nucleotides are TGCGCCAGCAGCCAAGATAGCAGGGGGCCTAAGGGCGAGCAGTACTTC. It codes for CASSQDSRGPKGEQYF.

The rearrangement uses TRBV27 and TRBJ2-2; 9 bases map to TRBD2. Germline loops: CDR1 MNHEY, CDR2 SMNVEV (reference sequence). The V and J ends lost 8 bases and 0 bases, in that order; junction bases with no gene match: 10. This CDR3 comprises 17 residues. CDR3: CASRNSRLAANTGELFF. The DNA for the CDR3 is TGTGCCAGCCGGAACTCTAGACTAGCGGCGAACACCGGGGAGCTGTTTTTT.

The genes are TRBV9 and TRBJ2-5; D is unresolved. Germline CDR1 SGDLS, CDR2 YYNGEE. The length of the CDR3 is 15 residues. Between the trimmed V and J ends, which lost 0 bases and 4 bases, there was a span of 13 bases. CDR3 protein: CASSVVGLPGETQYF. The CDR3 DNA reads as TGTGCCAGCAGCGTAGTCGGTCTTCCCGGAGAGACCCAGTACTTC.

In regard to this clone: The junction departs from the called germline gene at one end, perhaps through a read error. The V call is TRBV4-1, the J call TRBJ1-4; D is ambiguous. This CDR3 has 15 amino acids. CDR1 is MGHRA and CDR2 is YSYEKL in the germline V gene. The DNA of the CDR3 is TGCGCCAACAGCCAAGATGGGAGACCTAATGAAAAACTGTTTTTT. Encoded protein: CANSQDGRPNEKLFF.

The chain employs TRBV7-8 and TRBJ2-1; 10 nucleotides match TRBD1. The V and J ends lost 1 base and 4 bases, in that order; junction bases with no gene match: 1. The CDR3 length is 15 residues. CDR1 and CDR2 from the germline V gene are SGHVS and FQNEAQ. CDR3 protein: CASSLGDRGYNEQFF. CDR3 in DNA: TGTGCCAGCAGCTTAGGGGACAGGGGTTACAATGAGCAGTTCTTC.

V and J are TRBV11-2 and TRBJ2-7; possibly TRBD1 for D (6 bases). This CDR3 contains 15 residues. Trimming stripped 5 bases from V and 2 bases from J, with 16 bases between. In germline, CDR1 is SGHAT, CDR2 FQNNGV. Written as DNA, the CDR3 is TGTGCCAGCAGCCCTTCCGAGAAGGGGGCCTACGAGCAGTACTTC. This sequence encodes CASSPSEKGAYEQYF.